The 24 T cell receptor beta chains presented below share a single source sample, sequenced in a study of CD8+CD57+ T cells in acquired aplastic anemia. The TCR beta profiling, which covered VDJ combination and CDR3 sequence, was carried out using genomic DNA as the template. Each CDR3 protein is one row after TCRdb ran MiXCR on the reads. This sample has under 500,000 distinct CDR3 sequences, with around 33% found just once. It was patients with CD8+CD57+ cell expansion by flow cytometry who were chosen for sequencing. Sequenced material: sorted CD4+, CD8+, or CD8+CD57+ T cells (not recorded which) from PBMCs. The source is a human donor with aplastic anemia.

The rearrangement uses TRBV27 and TRBJ2-1; 8 bases align to TRBD2. From germline, CDR1 is MNHEY and CDR2 SMNVEV (reference sequence). Unmatched junction bases numbered 13, after V lost 8 bases and J lost 10 bases. The CDR3 length is 14 residues. The CDR3 sequence is CASATGTRFLEQFF. In DNA, the CDR3 is TGTGCCAGCGCAACCGGGACTAGGTTTTTAGAGCAGTTCTTC.

The genes are TRBV19 and TRBJ2-1; no reliable D call. The CDR3 loop spans 16 amino acids. Germline-derived CDR1 and CDR2 are LNHDA and SQIVND (reference sequence). V lost 3 bases, J lost 0 bases, and 12 bases lay in between. CDR3 coding DNA: TGTGCCAGTAGTATTAGTGGCGGCGGCTCCTACAATGAGCAGTTCTTC. The encoded protein is CASSISGGGSYNEQFF. Drawing the rest from reference TRBV19 and TRBJ2-1, the complete variable domain is DGGITQSPKYLFRKEGQNVTLSCEQNLNHDAMYWYRQDPGQGLRLIYYSQIVNDFQKGDIAEGYSVSREKKESFPLTVTSAQKNPTAFYLCASSISGGGSYNEQFFGPGTRLTVL.

The chain has TRBV19 and TRBJ1-1; 11 nucleotides align to TRBD1. This CDR3 has 14 residues. V shed 9 bases, J shed 3 bases, and the junction held 6 bases outside the gene matches. Germline lookup yields CDR1 LNHDA and CDR2 SQIVND (reference sequence). The CDR3: CASAPGQGDTEAFF. Here the CDR3 DNA reads TGTGCCAGCGCCCCGGGACAGGGGGACACTGAAGCTTTCTTT. The full variable domain, with the rest looked up from reference TRBV19 and TRBJ1-1, is DGGITQSPKYLFRKEGQNVTLSCEQNLNHDAMYWYRQDPGQGLRLIYYSQIVNDFQKGDIAEGYSVSREKKESFPLTVTSAQKNPTAFYLCASAPGQGDTEAFFGQGTRLTVV.

The rearrangement joins TRBV24-1 to TRBJ1-2, with a possible D match to TRBD1 (5 bases). The CDR3 is 15 residues long. V gave up 0 bases and J gave up 5 bases, with 12 bases separating them. Germline V CDR1 and CDR2: KGHDR, SFDVKD. This CDR3 reads CATSDLVPGPYGYTF. The DNA for the CDR3 is TGTGCCACCAGTGATTTGGTCCCGGGACCGTATGGCTACACCTTC.

This clonotype was seen at least ten times. The chain is built from TRBV10-1 and TRBJ2-7; no reliable D call. V dropped 4 bases and J dropped 2 bases, with 12 bases sitting between them. The germline V gene encodes CDR1 WNHNN and CDR2 SYGVQD (reference sequence). The CDR3 sequence is 14 residues long. CDR3 DNA sequence: TGCGCCAGCAGTGCGGACGGCCTCCCCTACGAGCAGTACTTC. Residues: CASSADGLPYEQYF.

This chain joins TRBV10-2 and TRBJ1-3; D remains unclear. The CDR3 loop spans 13 amino acids. CDR1 and CDR2 (germline): WSHSY, SAAADI. CDR3 region: CPTAGDSGNTIYF. The CDR3 DNA follows: TGCCCCACTGCAGGTGACTCTGGAAACACCATATATTTT.

This rearrangement joins TRBV29-1 to TRBJ1-2; no clear D. Trimming left V 7 bases short and J 0 bases short, with 9 bases between. The germline V gene encodes CDR1 SQVTM and CDR2 ANQGSEA. The CDR3 length is 12 residues. CDR3 bases: TGCAGCGCGGCCCGTGCTAACTATGGCTACACCTTC. Translation gives CSAARANYGYTF.

The chain couples TRBV5-1 to TRBJ2-1; 10 bases are shared with TRBD2. V shed 1 base, J shed 4 bases, and the junction held 5 bases outside the gene matches. Germline values: CDR1 SGHRS, CDR2 YFSETQ. The CDR3 totals 16 residues. As DNA, the CDR3 is TGCGCCAGCAGCTTGCTCGATAGCGGGAGGTACAATGAGCAGTTCTTC. Translated: CASSLLDSGRYNEQFF.

As concerns this clonotype: A much larger clonotype is one base distant, so this may be a read error. The CDR3 loop is CASGLTIYGYTF. The CDR3 DNA reads as TGTGCCAGCGGTTTGACAATATATGGCTACACCTTC. The chain uses TRBV12-3 or TRBV12-4 and TRBJ1-2; the D is unclear. The CDR3 sequence is 12 residues long.

This clonotype has just a few counts. One end of the junction fails to match germline, which may point to a read error. This sequence joins TRBV5-1 and TRBJ2-5, with a weak D call TRBD1 (6 bases). Germline V gene data show CDR1 as SGHRS and CDR2 as YFSETQ. The CDR3 spans 11 residues. This CDR3 reads CASSVDRLRHF. The CDR3 DNA sequence: TGCGCCAGCAGCGTGGACAGATTAAGGCACTTC.

V gene TRBV10-3 combines with J gene TRBJ1-6, with unresolved D. Trimming left V 4 bases short and J 0 bases short, with 13 bases between. Per germline, CDR1 ENHRY and CDR2 SYGVKD. The CDR3 consists of 17 residues. CDR3: CAISGADGGSYNSPLHF. CDR3 coding DNA: TGTGCCATCAGTGGGGCAGACGGAGGCTCCTATAATTCACCCCTCCACTTT.

This clonotype was observed a few times. This chain joins TRBV25-1 and TRBJ2-3; D is tentatively TRBD1 or TRBD2 (6 bases each). V was trimmed by 2 bases and J by 6 bases, leaving 12 bases between them. The CDR3 spans 14 residues. The germline V gene encodes CDR1 MGHDK and CDR2 SYGVNS. The CDR3 coding sequence is TGTGCCAGCAGTGAACCCCGGGGGCTGGATACGCAGTATTTT. Encoded protein: CASSEPRGLDTQYF.

The chain joins TRBV24-1 to TRBJ1-2; the match to TRBD1 covers 10 bases. Germline V gene data show CDR1 as KGHDR and CDR2 as SFDVKD. V lost 6 bases, J lost 6 bases, and 12 bases stayed unmatched. The CDR3 spans 16 residues. The CDR3 here is CATSSRDRGLGDGYTF. For the CDR3, the DNA is TGTGCCACCAGTAGTCGAGACAGGGGGCTTGGTGATGGCTACACCTTC.

This clonotype was recorded a few times. The chain combines TRBV6-1 with TRBJ2-7; perhaps D is TRBD1 or TRBD2 (6 bases each). The CDR3 sequence is 18 residues long. With 4 bases removed from V and 3 bases from J, the gap between germline ends came to 25 bases. Germline lookup yields CDR1 MNHNS and CDR2 SASEGT. In DNA form, the CDR3 reads TGTGCCAGCAGTGCTGGGGTAGGGGGGCAGGTCGTTCGCTACGAGCAGTACTTC. This translates into CASSAGVGGQVVRYEQYF.

This clonotype was counted between two and nine times. The chain has TRBV20-1 and TRBJ2-5; 11 bases agree with TRBD2. The CDR3 length is 16 residues. From germline, CDR1 is DFQATT and CDR2 SNEGSKA (reference sequence). With V trimmed by 2 bases and J by 1 base, 6 bases remained unmatched. CDR3 amino acids: CSARRAGLAVQETQYF. CDR3 coding DNA: TGCAGTGCTAGAAGGGCGGGACTAGCGGTCCAAGAGACCCAGTACTTC.

This clonotype was recorded at least ten times. The CDR3, as DNA: TGTGCCAGCAGCCAATCCAGTCCCTACGAGCAGTACTTC. Translation gives CASSQSSPYEQYF. The chain is built from TRBV7-8 and TRBJ2-7, with D uncertain. The germline V gene has CDR1 SGHVS and CDR2 FQNEAQ. The ends were cut back, 5 bases at V and 2 bases at J, with 10 bases in the middle. CDR3 length: 13 amino acids.

This clonotype was seen repeatedly, ten times or more. This chain uses TRBV19 with TRBJ2-7; 9 bases line up with TRBD1. Losses at the gene ends were 7 bases for V and 3 bases for J; bases not matched to a gene: 4. The CDR3 has 13 residues. Germline V gene lookup returns CDR1 LNHDA and CDR2 SQIVND (reference sequence). For the CDR3, the DNA is TGTGCCAGTAAAGACAGGGGGGACTACGAGCAGTACTTC. As protein: CASKDRGDYEQYF.

This clonotype came up a few times. The V call is TRBV6-2 or TRBV6-3, the J call TRBJ1-5, with 11 positions matching TRBD1. CDR3 length: 18 residues. Trimming cost V 4 bases and J 0 bases; bases outside gene matches: 8. From germline, CDR1 is MNHEY and CDR2 SVGEGT. CDR3 coding DNA: TGTGCCAGCAGTTGGACAGGGGGCAACCCATATAGCAATCAGCCCCAGCATTTT. Translation gives CASSWTGGNPYSNQPQHF.

This clonotype appeared many times. The J gene is TRBJ2-1, the V gene TRBV7-8; D uncertain. V lost 2 bases and J 9 bases, leaving 8 bases between the germline ends. Germline V gene lookup returns CDR1 SGHVS and CDR2 FQNEAQ. CDR3 size: 12 residues. Written as DNA, the CDR3 is TGTGCCAGCAGCTTAATACAAGGTGAGCAGTTCTTC. It specifies CASSLIQGEQFF. Full variable domain (remainder filled in from reference TRBV7-8 and TRBJ2-1): GAGVSQSPRYKVAKRGQDVALRCDPISGHVSLFWYQQALGQGPEFLTYFQNEAQLDKSGLPSDRFFAERPEGSVSTLKIQRTQQEDSAVYLCASSLIQGEQFFGPGTRLTVL.

The CDR3: CASRQGLASYEQYF. CDR3 in DNA: TGTGCCAGCAGACAGGGACTAGCGTCCTACGAGCAGTACTTC. The V call is TRBV27, the J call TRBJ2-7; 10 bases are shared with TRBD2. The CDR3 length is 14 residues. Losses at the gene ends were 6 bases for V and 1 base for J; bases not matched to a gene: 3. Per the germline V gene, CDR1 is MNHEY and CDR2 is SMNVEV (reference sequence).

The genes are TRBV27 and TRBJ2-1, with D possibly TRBD2 on 5 matching bases. Trimming removed 11 bases from V and 0 bases from J, with 17 bases in between. This CDR3 is built from 15 residues. Per the germline V gene, CDR1 is MNHEY and CDR2 is SMNVEV (reference sequence). In DNA, the CDR3 is TGTGCCCTCCTGGCCTGGACTGGCTCCTACAATGAGCAGTTCTTC. Translated: CALLAWTGSYNEQFF.

The chain recombines TRBV7-6 with TRBJ2-7; no reliable D call. This CDR3 has 15 residues. Germline CDR1 SGHVS, CDR2 FNYEAQ. The V end was cut by 5 bases, the J end by 0 bases, with 14 bases between. CDR3 sequence: CASSPNALSSYEQYV. The CDR3 nucleotides are TGTGCCAGCAGCCCGAACGCTTTGAGCTCCTACGAGCAGTACGTC.

This chain connects TRBV5-4 to TRBJ2-1, with 10 bases that match TRBD1. CDR3 length equals 15 residues. Germline V CDR1 and CDR2: SGHNT, YYREEE (reference sequence). The V and J ends lost 2 bases and 7 bases, in that order; junction bases with no gene match: 6. In DNA form, the CDR3 reads TGTGCCAGCAGCTTATGGACAGGGGGATTGAATGAGCAGTTCTTC. Protein product: CASSLWTGGLNEQFF.

V usage is TRBV5-1 and J usage is TRBJ1-2; 8 bases map to TRBD1. The CDR3 loop spans 19 amino acids. Germline values: CDR1 SGHRS, CDR2 YFSETQ. V lost 3 bases and J lost 3; bases outside the gene matches: 19. The DNA of the CDR3 is TGCGCCAGCAGCTGGGGGCGAGGACAGGGTACTGTAACTCACTATGGCTACACCTTC. This encodes CASSWGRGQGTVTHYGYTF.